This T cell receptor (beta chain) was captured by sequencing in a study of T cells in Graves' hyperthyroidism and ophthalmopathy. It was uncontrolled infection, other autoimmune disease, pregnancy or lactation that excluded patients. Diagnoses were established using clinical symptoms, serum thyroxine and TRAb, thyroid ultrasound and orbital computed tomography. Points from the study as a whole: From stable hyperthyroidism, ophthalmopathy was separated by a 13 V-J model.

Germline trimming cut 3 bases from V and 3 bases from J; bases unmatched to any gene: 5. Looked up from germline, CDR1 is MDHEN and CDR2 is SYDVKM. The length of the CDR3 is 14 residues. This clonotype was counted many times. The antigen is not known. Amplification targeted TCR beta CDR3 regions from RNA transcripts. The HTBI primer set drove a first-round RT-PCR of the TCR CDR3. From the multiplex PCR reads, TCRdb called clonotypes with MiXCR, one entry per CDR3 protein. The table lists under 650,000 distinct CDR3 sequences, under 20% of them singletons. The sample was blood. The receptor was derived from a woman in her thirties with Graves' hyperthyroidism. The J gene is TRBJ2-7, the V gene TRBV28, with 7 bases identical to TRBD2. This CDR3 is CASSFGGEFYEQYF. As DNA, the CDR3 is TGTGCCAGCAGTTTTGGGGGGGAGTTCTACGAGCAGTACTTC.